This TCR beta chain was obtained from a study of molecular identifiers for immune sequencing clone quantification. The CDR3 length is 15 residues. Germline V gives CDR1 SEHNR, CDR2 FQNEAQ (reference sequence). As for this clonotype: An end of the junction differs from the germline gene, which may be a read error.

TCRdb re-called the PCR reads through MiXCR, storing one row per CDR3 protein. The sample has roughly 320,000 distinct CDR3 sequences; about a fifth are singletons. The source of this sequence is a human donor in good health. Some libraries in this study had Jurkat cell RNA spiked in. Sequences were obtained from naive CD8+ T cells from blood, with Jurkat cell RNA spiked in. Subset noted: FACS-sorted CD8+CD4-CCR7+CD45RA+ naive T cells. V usage is TRBV7-9 and J usage is TRBJ2-3, with D perhaps matching TRBD1 or TRBD2 (6 bases each). CDR3 in DNA: TGTGCCAGCAGCTCTCCCGGGGGCTGGTCAGATACGCGGTATTTT. This encodes CASSSPGGWSDTRYF.